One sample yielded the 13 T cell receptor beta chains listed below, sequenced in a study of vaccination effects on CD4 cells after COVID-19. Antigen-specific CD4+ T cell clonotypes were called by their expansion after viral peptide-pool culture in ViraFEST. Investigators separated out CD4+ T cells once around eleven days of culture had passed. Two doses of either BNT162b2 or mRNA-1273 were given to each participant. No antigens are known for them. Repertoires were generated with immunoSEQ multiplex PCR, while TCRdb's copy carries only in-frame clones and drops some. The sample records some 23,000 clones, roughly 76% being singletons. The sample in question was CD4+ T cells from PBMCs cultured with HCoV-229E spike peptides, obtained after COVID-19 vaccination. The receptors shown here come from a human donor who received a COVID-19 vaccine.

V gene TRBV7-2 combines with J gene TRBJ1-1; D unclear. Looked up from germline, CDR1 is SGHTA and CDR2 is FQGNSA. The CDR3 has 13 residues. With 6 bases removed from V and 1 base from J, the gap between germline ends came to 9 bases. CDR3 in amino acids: CASRFDRNTEAFF. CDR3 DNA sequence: TGTGCCAGCAGATTCGATAGGAACACTGAAGCTTTCTTT.

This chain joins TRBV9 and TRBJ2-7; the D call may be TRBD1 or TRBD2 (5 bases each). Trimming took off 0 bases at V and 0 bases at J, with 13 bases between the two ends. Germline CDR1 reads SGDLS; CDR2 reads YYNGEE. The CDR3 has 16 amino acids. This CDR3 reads CASSVDGGSFSYEQYF. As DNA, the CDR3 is TGTGCCAGCAGCGTAGATGGGGGATCATTCTCCTACGAGCAGTACTTC. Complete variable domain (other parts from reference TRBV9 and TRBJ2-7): DSGVTQTPKHLITATGQRVTLRCSPRSGDLSVYWYQQSLDQGLQFLIQYYNGEERAKGNILERFSAQQFPDLHSELNLSSLELGDSALYFCASSVDGGSFSYEQYFGPGTRLTVT.

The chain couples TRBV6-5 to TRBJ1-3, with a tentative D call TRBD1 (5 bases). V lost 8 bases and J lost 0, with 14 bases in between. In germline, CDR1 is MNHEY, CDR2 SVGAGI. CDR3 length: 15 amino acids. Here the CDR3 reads CASLSRGTSGNTIYF. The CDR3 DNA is TGTGCCAGCCTATCCAGAGGGACCTCTGGAAACACCATATATTTT.

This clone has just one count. The CDR3 spells CASSIVLAGANVLTF. CDR3 nucleotides: TGTGCCAGTAGTATCGTTCTGGCCGGGGCCAACGTCCTGACTTTC. The chain is built from TRBV19 and TRBJ2-6, with D uncertain. This CDR3 has 15 amino acids. From germline, CDR1 is LNHDA and CDR2 SQIVND (reference sequence). V was cut by 3 bases and J by 4 bases, with 10 bases left in between.

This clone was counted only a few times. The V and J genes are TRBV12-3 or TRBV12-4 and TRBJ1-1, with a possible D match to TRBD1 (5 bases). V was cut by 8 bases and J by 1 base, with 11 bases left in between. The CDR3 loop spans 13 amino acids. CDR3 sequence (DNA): TGTGCCAGCGCCGGGACGGCGAACACTGAAGCTTTCTTT. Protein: CASAGTANTEAFF.

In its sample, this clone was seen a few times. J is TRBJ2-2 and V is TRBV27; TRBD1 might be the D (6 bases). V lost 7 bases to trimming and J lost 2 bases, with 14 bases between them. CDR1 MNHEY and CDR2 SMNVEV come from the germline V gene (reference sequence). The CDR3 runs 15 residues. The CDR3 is CASKRTALNTGELFF. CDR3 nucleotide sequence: TGTGCCAGCAAACGGACAGCACTAAACACCGGGGAGCTGTTTTTT.

The CDR3 coding sequence is TGTGCCAGCTCACCAAATGAGAATCAGCCCCAGCATTTT. This translates into CASSPNENQPQHF. This rearrangement joins TRBV18 to TRBJ1-5; no firm D call. Per the germline V gene, CDR1 is KGHSH and CDR2 is LQKENI. CDR3 size: 13 residues. Trimming took 2 bases from V and 4 from J, leaving 6 bases between them.

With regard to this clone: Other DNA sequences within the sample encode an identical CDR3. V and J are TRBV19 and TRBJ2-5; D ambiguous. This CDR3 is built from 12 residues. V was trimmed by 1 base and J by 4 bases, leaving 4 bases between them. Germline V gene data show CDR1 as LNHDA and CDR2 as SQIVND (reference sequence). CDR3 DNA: TGTGCCAGTAGTATAGGTGGAGAGACCCAGTACTTC. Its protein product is CASSIGGETQYF.

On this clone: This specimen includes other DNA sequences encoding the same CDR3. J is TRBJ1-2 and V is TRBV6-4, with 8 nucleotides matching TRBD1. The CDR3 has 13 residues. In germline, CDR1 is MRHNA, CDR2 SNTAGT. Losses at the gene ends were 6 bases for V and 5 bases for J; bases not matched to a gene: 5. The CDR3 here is CASSRQGPYGYTF. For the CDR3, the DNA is TGTGCCAGCAGCCGACAGGGGCCATATGGCTACACCTTC.

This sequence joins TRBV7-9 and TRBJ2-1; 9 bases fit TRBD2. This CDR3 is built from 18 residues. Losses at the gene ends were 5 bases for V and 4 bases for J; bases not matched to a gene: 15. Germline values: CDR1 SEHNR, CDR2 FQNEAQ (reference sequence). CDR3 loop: CASSPTSGSISLYNEQFF. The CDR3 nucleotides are TGTGCCAGCAGCCCTACTAGCGGGTCCATATCCCTTTACAATGAGCAGTTCTTC. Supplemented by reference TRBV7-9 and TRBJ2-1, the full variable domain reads DTGVSQNPRHKITKRGQNVTFRCDPISEHNRLYWYRQTLGQGPEFLTYFQNEAQLEKSRLLSDRFSAERPKGSFSTLEIQRTEQGDSAMYLCASSPTSGSISLYNEQFFGPGTRLTVL.

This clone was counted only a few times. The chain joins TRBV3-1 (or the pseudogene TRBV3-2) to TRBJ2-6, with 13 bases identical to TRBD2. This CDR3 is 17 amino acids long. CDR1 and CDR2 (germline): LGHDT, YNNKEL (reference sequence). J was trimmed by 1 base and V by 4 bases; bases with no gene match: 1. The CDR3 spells CASSPGLAGSGANVLTF. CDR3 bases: TGTGCCAGCAGCCCGGGACTAGCGGGGTCTGGGGCCAACGTCCTGACTTTC.

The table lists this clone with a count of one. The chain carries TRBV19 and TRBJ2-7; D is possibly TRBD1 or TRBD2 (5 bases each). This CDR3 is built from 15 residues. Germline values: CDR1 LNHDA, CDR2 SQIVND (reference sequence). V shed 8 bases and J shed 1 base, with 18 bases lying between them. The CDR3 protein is CASVRSGDGSYEQYF. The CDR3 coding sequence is TGTGCCAGTGTAAGGTCCGGGGACGGTTCCTACGAGCAGTACTTC.

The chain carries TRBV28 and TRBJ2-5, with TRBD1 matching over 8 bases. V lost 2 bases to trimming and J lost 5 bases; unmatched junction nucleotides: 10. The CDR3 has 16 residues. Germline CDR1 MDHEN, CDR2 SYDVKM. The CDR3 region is CASSLMSHRGRETQYF. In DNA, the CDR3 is TGTGCCAGCAGTTTAATGTCCCACAGGGGGAGGGAGACCCAGTACTTC.